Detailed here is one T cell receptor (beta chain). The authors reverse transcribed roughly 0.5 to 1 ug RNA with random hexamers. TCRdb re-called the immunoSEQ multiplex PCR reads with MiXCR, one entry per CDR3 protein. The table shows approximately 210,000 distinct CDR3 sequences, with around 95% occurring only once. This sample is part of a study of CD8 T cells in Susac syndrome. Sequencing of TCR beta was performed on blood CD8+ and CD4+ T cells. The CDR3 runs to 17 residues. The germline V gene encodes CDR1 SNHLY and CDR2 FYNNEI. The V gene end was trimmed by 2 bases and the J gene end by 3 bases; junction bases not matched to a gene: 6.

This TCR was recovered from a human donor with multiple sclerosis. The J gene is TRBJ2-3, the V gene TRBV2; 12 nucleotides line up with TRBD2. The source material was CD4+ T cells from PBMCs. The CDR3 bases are TGTGCCAGCAGTGAACCAACTGGACTAGCGGGGACAGATACGCAGTATTTT. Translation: CASSEPTGLAGTDTQYF.